This T cell receptor (beta chain) was captured in a study of shared clonotypes between healthy human individuals. This clone was seen once. Only in-frame clones appear in the TCRdb table, and some are missing; sequencing was by immunoSEQ multiplex PCR. The sample yields 850,000 to 1,100,000 clones, 70% to 80% seen once. The CDR3 has 13 residues. Losses at the gene ends were 7 bases for V and 7 bases for J; bases not matched to a gene: 9. Looked up from germline, CDR1 is SGHRS and CDR2 is YFSETQ. This chain joins TRBV5-1 and TRBJ1-1; 8 nucleotides align to TRBD1. The receptor's source is a man between 18 and 29 years old in good health. Some clones in this sample may be carry-over from other donors' samples. Material for sequencing was memory CD4+ T cells from PBMCs. Subset indicated: CD45RA-negative fraction. The CDR3 reads CASRAVTGVEAFF. The CDR3 DNA reads as TGCGCCAGCCGGGCCGTGACAGGGGTTGAAGCTTTCTTT.